One sample yielded the 10 T cell receptor beta chains listed below, sequenced in a study of blood T cell repertoires in COVID-19. Sequenced by immunoSEQ multiplex PCR; TCRdb stores in-frame clones only, minus some. The sample carries about 140,000 clones, about nine tenths recorded once. The sequencing sample was made of peripheral blood. These receptors all come from a man between 45 and 60 years old with active or convalescent COVID-19.

This clone was seen a few times. V usage is TRBV4-3 and J usage is TRBJ2-1; 9 nucleotides line up with TRBD1. CDR1 is LGHNA and CDR2 is YSLEER in the germline V gene. The CDR3 contains 15 residues. The junction had 4 bases not matched to a gene; V was cut back by 0 bases and J by 7 bases. The CDR3 loop reads CASSQEQGAWNEQFF. The CDR3 bases are TGCGCCAGCAGCCAAGAACAGGGGGCCTGGAATGAGCAGTTCTTC.

The V gene is TRBV28, the J gene TRBJ1-2; D is uncertain. V was pared by 6 bases and J by 4 bases, with 15 bases between. Germline-derived CDR1 and CDR2 are MDHEN and SYDVKM. The CDR3 runs 14 residues. The DNA of the CDR3 is TGTGCCAGCAGCCCCCCCGGGAACGCCTATGGCTACACCTTC. Its protein is CASSPPGNAYGYTF.

This clone showed up just once. This sequence joins TRBV7-2 and TRBJ2-1, with 10 bases that match TRBD2. The germline V gene encodes CDR1 SGHTA and CDR2 FQGNSA. The ends lost 6 bases at V and 4 bases at J; junction bases unmatched: 6. This CDR3 is built from 15 residues. Written as DNA, the CDR3 is TGTGCCAGCAGGCCCGGGACTAGCGCTTACAATGAGCAGTTCTTC. This sequence encodes CASRPGTSAYNEQFF.

V usage is TRBV19 and J usage is TRBJ2-3; 12 bases are a match to TRBD2. The CDR3 consists of 20 residues. CDR1 LNHDA and CDR2 SQIVND come from the germline V gene (reference sequence). V shed 0 bases, J shed 4 bases, and the junction held 14 bases outside the gene matches. In DNA form, the CDR3 reads TGTGCCAGTAGTATAGAAGTACACAAACTAGCGGGAGGACGGGCAGATACGCAGTATTTT. Translating it yields CASSIEVHKLAGGRADTQYF.

The chain joins TRBV4-1 to TRBJ2-2; 8 positions match TRBD2. The trim removed 8 bases at V and 0 bases at J, leaving 8 bases unmatched. The CDR3 contains 16 residues. CDR1 and CDR2 (germline): MGHRA, YSYEKL. CDR3 bases: TGCGCCAGCTGCCGGGGTAGCGGGGCGAACACCGGGGAGCTGTTTTTT. Its protein is CASCRGSGANTGELFF.

This chain connects TRBV5-1 to TRBJ2-3; D perhaps matches TRBD1 (6 bases). The CDR3 totals 15 residues. Germline lookup yields CDR1 SGHRS and CDR2 YFSETQ. Trimming stripped 1 base from V and 1 base from J, with 10 bases between. The CDR3 DNA follows: TGCGCCAGCAGCTTGCAGGGGAGCGGCACAGATACGCAGTATTTT. Translation: CASSLQGSGTDTQYF.

This rearrangement joins TRBV5-1 to TRBJ2-6; TRBD1 agrees at 8 bases. Germline assignment: CDR1 SGHRS and CDR2 YFSETQ. The junction had 4 bases not matched to a gene; V was cut back by 2 bases and J by 3 bases. The CDR3 has 16 residues. The CDR3: CASSLQGEVGANVLTF. For the CDR3, the DNA is TGCGCCAGCAGCTTACAGGGGGAAGTTGGGGCCAACGTCCTGACTTTC.

The genes are TRBV24-1 and TRBJ2-7; D uncertain. This CDR3 comprises 15 residues. From germline, CDR1 is KGHDR and CDR2 SFDVKD. V was cut by 9 bases and J by 4 bases, with 21 bases left in between. The CDR3 is CATESLVGGFYEQYF. CDR3 DNA: TGTGCCACCGAGTCGCTAGTAGGCGGTTTTTACGAGCAGTACTTC.

V gene TRBV5-1 combines with J gene TRBJ1-1; 9 bases fit TRBD1. With 4 bases clipped from V and 10 bases from J, the junction kept 14 bases outside the gene matches. The CDR3 is 15 residues long. Germline values: CDR1 SGHRS, CDR2 YFSETQ. DNA for the CDR3: TGCGCCAGCAGCCCATCGACAGGGGGTCAGGGTGGAGCTTTCTTT. Its protein is CASSPSTGGQGGAFF. The full variable domain, in which reference TRBV5-1 and TRBJ1-1 provide the parts outside the CDR3, is KAGVTQTPRYLIKTRGQQVTLSCSPISGHRSVSWYQQTPGQGLQFLFEYFSETQRNKGNFPGRFSGRQFSNSRSEMNVSTLELGDSALYLCASSPSTGGQGGAFFGQGTRLTVV.

This clone was counted ten times or more. V gene TRBV27 combines with J gene TRBJ2-7; tentative D call: TRBD1 (6 bases). V shed 2 bases and J shed 4 bases, with 21 bases lying between them. The germline gives CDR1 MNHEY, CDR2 SMNVEV (reference sequence). This CDR3 spans 17 amino acids. The CDR3 is CASSLKGELVGSYEQYF. In DNA, the CDR3 is TGTGCCAGCAGTTTAAAGGGGGAACTAGTGGGTAGTTACGAGCAGTACTTC.